Each of the 28 T cell receptor beta chains below was sequenced from the same sample in a study of T cell responses to AZD1222 COVID-19 vaccine. Sequencing was performed with immunoSEQ multiplex PCR; in TCRdb, only in-frame clones are kept and a portion is missing. The repertoire consists of over 55,000 clones, with around 84% occurring once and the leading ten covering under 8%. This material consisted of peripheral blood, taken on day 0 of AZD1222 vaccination. These receptor sequences come from an adult in good health.

This clone appeared once. The chain joins TRBV7-9 to TRBJ2-5, with D unresolved. The CDR3 length is 13 residues. With 3 bases removed from V and 7 bases from J, the gap between germline ends came to 12 bases. Germline V lookup: CDR1 SEHNR, CDR2 FQNEAQ (reference sequence). The CDR3: CASSLSEVGTQYF. The CDR3 nucleotides are TGTGCCAGCAGCTTGAGCGAGGTCGGGACCCAGTACTTC.

The chain combines TRBV7-2 with TRBJ1-1; D ambiguous. CDR1 is SGHTA, CDR2 FQGNSA, per germline. The CDR3 length is 15 residues. V was shortened by 4 bases and J by 2 bases, with 14 bases between the two germline ends. The CDR3 DNA sequence: TGTGCCAGCAGCTCCCACACCGACCCTAACACTGAAGCTTTCTTT. It specifies CASSSHTDPNTEAFF.

The rearrangement links TRBV7-9 to TRBJ2-7, with unresolved D. V lost 1 base and J 0 bases, leaving 10 bases between the germline ends. The germline gives CDR1 SEHNR, CDR2 FQNEAQ (reference sequence). The CDR3 is 15 amino acids. In DNA form, the CDR3 reads TGTGCCAGCAGCTTAGGGCCGGGTTACTCCTACGAGCAGTACTTC. Protein sequence: CASSLGPGYSYEQYF.

The rearrangement uses TRBV7-2 and TRBJ1-1; TRBD1 is a possible D gene (5 bases). The CDR3 consists of 13 residues. V was cut by 5 bases and J by 6 bases, with 13 bases left in between. The germline V gene encodes CDR1 SGHTA and CDR2 FQGNSA. The CDR3 loop reads CASSPGPTPEAFF. The CDR3 DNA sequence: TGTGCCAGCAGCCCGGGACCTACCCCTGAAGCTTTCTTT.

V and J are TRBV5-4 and TRBJ1-2; D gene unclear. The germline V gene has CDR1 SGHNT and CDR2 YYREEE (reference sequence). The V end lost 0 bases, the J end lost 0 bases, and 6 bases lay between the germline ends. The CDR3 length is 14 residues. The CDR3 loop reads CASSLDRPNYGYTF. The CDR3 DNA follows: TGTGCCAGCAGCTTGGACAGACCTAACTATGGCTACACCTTC.

The chain is built from TRBV10-2 and TRBJ2-1, with 8 positions matching TRBD1. The germline V gene has CDR1 WSHSY and CDR2 SAAADI. The CDR3 sequence is 16 residues long. V shed 0 bases and J 4 bases; nucleotides not matched to a gene: 5. Written as DNA, the CDR3 is TGCGCCAGCAGTGAGTCGAGGGGGACAGGTTACAATGAGCAGTTCTTC. The encoded protein is CASSESRGTGYNEQFF.

The rearrangement uses TRBV18 and TRBJ2-1, with 7 bases lining up with TRBD1. The CDR3 consists of 17 residues. The J segment lost 8 bases and the V segment lost 4 bases, leaving 17 bases of the junction unmatched. CDR1 and CDR2 from the germline V gene are KGHSH and LQKENI. CDR3 region: CASSLRHEDRTGDEQFF. Here the CDR3 DNA reads TGTGCCAGCTCACTCCGGCACGAGGACCGCACAGGGGATGAGCAGTTCTTC.

The genes are TRBV29-1 and TRBJ2-2; the match to TRBD1 covers 11 bases. This CDR3 has 15 residues. The germline gives CDR1 SQVTM, CDR2 ANQGSEA. Trimming at V came to 6 bases and at J to 4 bases, leaving 7 bases not matched to a gene. The CDR3 spells CSVSPGTGGTGELFF. The DNA of the CDR3 is TGCAGCGTCTCTCCCGGGACAGGGGGCACCGGGGAGCTGTTTTTT.

The chain links TRBV5-6 to TRBJ1-4; D uncertain. The V gene's germline CDR1 is SGHDT and CDR2 YYEEEE. The CDR3 has 13 amino acids. The V end lost 0 bases, the J end lost 5 bases, and 5 bases lay between the germline ends. CDR3 sequence: CASSLAGNEKLFF. Here the CDR3 DNA reads TGTGCCAGCAGCTTGGCTGGGAATGAAAAACTGTTTTTT.

V usage is TRBV4-1 and J usage is TRBJ1-2; unclear D gene. The CDR3 is made up of 16 amino acids. Germline V gene lookup returns CDR1 MGHRA and CDR2 YSYEKL. The germline V and J ends were trimmed by 0 bases and 5 bases, with 16 bases remaining between them. For the CDR3, the DNA is TGCGCCAGCAGCCAAGATGTGTCGGGCTCGGAATATGGCTACACCTTC. Amino acid sequence: CASSQDVSGSEYGYTF.

V usage is TRBV6-5 and J usage is TRBJ1-5; D remains ambiguous. Trimming left V 6 bases short and J 3 bases short, with 9 bases between. CDR1 is MNHEY and CDR2 is SVGAGI in the germline V gene. The CDR3 sequence is 13 residues long. The CDR3: CASRGSNNQPQHF. The CDR3 DNA reads as TGTGCCAGCAGAGGAAGTAACAATCAGCCCCAGCATTTT.

The chain uses TRBV9 and TRBJ2-1, with TRBD2 as a possible D gene (7 bases). Between the trimmed V and J ends, which lost 4 bases and 4 bases, there was a span of 18 bases. The CDR3 is 16 amino acids. Looked up from germline, CDR1 is SGDLS and CDR2 is YYNGEE. The CDR3, as DNA: TGTGCCAGCAGCCCAGTCCGGGGGGCCATGTACAATGAGCAGTTCTTC. This encodes CASSPVRGAMYNEQFF.

This chain uses TRBV4-3 with TRBJ1-2, with 8 nucleotides matching TRBD1. V was pared by 4 bases and J by 7 bases, with 11 bases of the junction left unmatched. Germline V gene lookup returns CDR1 LGHNA and CDR2 YSLEER. The CDR3 length is 15 residues. The CDR3 reads CASSRTGSRGVGYTF. The CDR3 DNA is TGCGCCAGCAGCCGGACAGGGTCTCGTGGTGTTGGCTACACCTTC.

The rearrangement joins TRBV7-9 to TRBJ1-2; possible D gene TRBD1, 5 bases. This CDR3 spans 15 amino acids. The germline gives CDR1 SEHNR, CDR2 FQNEAQ (reference sequence). Trimming shortened V by 0 bases and J by 3 bases, and 11 bases separated the two germline ends. The CDR3 DNA reads as TGTGCCAGCAGCTTAGCACAGGCTAGGGACTATGGCTACACCTTC. As protein: CASSLAQARDYGYTF.

The chain links TRBV5-1 to TRBJ2-2; D could derive from TRBD1 or TRBD2 (5 bases each). Germline-derived CDR1 and CDR2 are SGHRS and YFSETQ. V lost 5 bases, J lost 0 bases, and 20 bases lay in between. The CDR3 covers 18 residues. The CDR3 here is CASRGLNRDGTNTGELFF. CDR3 nucleotide sequence: TGCGCCAGCAGGGGGCTAAATAGGGACGGCACGAACACCGGGGAGCTGTTTTTT.

The gene calls are TRBV6-1 and TRBJ1-1, with 8 nucleotides matching TRBD1. V gave up 4 bases and J gave up 1 base; unmatched junction bases: 8. Germline CDR1 reads MNHNS; CDR2 reads SASEGT. The CDR3 sequence is 16 residues long. CDR3 DNA sequence: TGTGCCAGCAGTGGGTTACGACAGGGGACGAACACTGAAGCTTTCTTT. This gives the protein CASSGLRQGTNTEAFF.

This sequence joins TRBV7-2 and TRBJ2-5; D is perhaps TRBD2 (5 bases). This CDR3 is built from 15 residues. Germline V CDR1 and CDR2: SGHTA, FQGNSA. The V end was cut by 2 bases, the J end by 2 bases, with 12 bases between. Here the CDR3 DNA reads TGTGCCAGCAGCTTAAACGTTCGGGGACAAGAGACCCAGTACTTC. Protein: CASSLNVRGQETQYF.

This CDR3 is CASSSTGNADTQYF. In DNA, the CDR3 is TGTGCCAGCAGCTCGACAGGGAACGCAGATACGCAGTATTTT. V is TRBV5-6 and J is TRBJ2-3, with 7 bases aligning to TRBD1. This CDR3 contains 14 residues. The germline gives CDR1 SGHDT, CDR2 YYEEEE. Trimming cost V 3 bases and J 4 bases; bases outside gene matches: 5.

The rearrangement links TRBV5-8 to TRBJ2-1, with TRBD2 as a possible D gene (6 bases). The CDR3 runs 13 residues. From germline, CDR1 is SGHTS and CDR2 YDEGEE. V was trimmed by 1 base and J by 9 bases, leaving 11 bases between them. The CDR3 here is CASSLLTRGEQFF. In DNA, the CDR3 is TGTGCCAGCAGCTTGCTTACGCGGGGTGAGCAGTTCTTC.

This clone was observed a handful of times. As DNA, the CDR3 is TGTGCCATCAGTGCTCCCCGGGAGAGTGGCTACACCTTC. It translates to CAISAPRESGYTF. V usage is TRBV10-3 and J usage is TRBJ1-2, with unresolved D. The germline V gene has CDR1 ENHRY and CDR2 SYGVKD. V dropped 4 bases and J dropped 7 bases, with 13 bases sitting between them. CDR3 length equals 13 residues.

The rearrangement links TRBV6-1 to TRBJ2-2; the D is unclear. The CDR3 extends over 11 amino acids. The ends were cut back, 0 bases at V and 8 bases at J, with 1 base in the middle. Per germline, CDR1 MNHNS and CDR2 SASEGT. CDR3 nucleotides: TGTGCCAGCAGTGAAGCAGGGGAGCTGTTTTTT. Amino acid sequence: CASSEAGELFF.

This clone was counted ten times or more. The chain couples TRBV10-2 to TRBJ1-5; D is undetermined. Germline CDR1 and CDR2: WSHSY and SAAADI. V was trimmed by 6 bases and J by 7 bases, leaving 10 bases between them. The CDR3 spans 12 residues. The CDR3 is CASSDPEQPQHF. The DNA for the CDR3 is TGCGCCAGCAGCGACCCTGAGCAGCCCCAGCATTTT.

The V call is TRBV4-2, the J call TRBJ2-7; no firm D call. Germline V gene lookup returns CDR1 LGHNA and CDR2 YNFKEQ. CDR3 length equals 17 residues. The ends were cut back, 0 bases at V and 1 base at J, with 16 bases in the middle. CDR3 protein: CASSQDITQARSYEQYF. As DNA, the CDR3 is TGTGCCAGCAGCCAAGATATTACCCAAGCTCGTTCCTACGAGCAGTACTTC.

This clone was recorded once. The chain recombines TRBV7-9 with TRBJ1-3, with D possibly matching TRBD1 (6 bases). Per germline, CDR1 SEHNR and CDR2 FQNEAQ (reference sequence). CDR3 size: 16 residues. V lost 2 bases, J lost 0 bases, and 11 bases lay in between. CDR3 loop: CASSLMVGASGNTIYF. CDR3 nucleotides: TGTGCCAGCAGCTTAATGGTGGGGGCCTCTGGAAACACCATATATTTT.

The chain combines TRBV7-9 with TRBJ1-3; 8 nucleotides match TRBD1. CDR1 and CDR2 (germline): SEHNR, FQNEAQ (reference sequence). Unmatched junction bases numbered 5, after V lost 4 bases and J lost 3 bases. The CDR3 covers 15 residues. DNA for the CDR3: TGTGCCAGCAGCTCACAGGGGGAGTATGGAAACACCATATATTTT. Translating it yields CASSSQGEYGNTIYF.

In DNA, the CDR3 is TGTGCCAGCAGTTTAAATGTGAACTATGGCTACACCTTC. It specifies CASSLNVNYGYTF. The chain joins TRBV12-3 or TRBV12-4 to TRBJ1-2; D unclear. The CDR3 is 13 amino acids. V gave up 2 bases and J gave up 2 bases, with 6 bases separating them.

This chain uses TRBV11-3 with TRBJ2-3; maybe TRBD2 (7 bases). Germline values: CDR1 SGHNT, CDR2 YENEEA. CDR3 length equals 15 residues. Trimming removed 3 bases from V and 5 bases from J, with 15 bases in between. CDR3 loop: CASSFEGGFLDTQYF. The CDR3 region has the DNA TGTGCCAGCAGCTTCGAGGGGGGGTTTTTAGATACGCAGTATTTT. Complete variable domain (other parts from reference TRBV11-3 and TRBJ2-3): EAGVVQSPRYKIIEKKQPVAFWCNPISGHNTLYWYLQNLGQGPELLIRYENEEAVDDSQLPKDRFSAERLKGVDSTLKIQPAELGDSAVYLCASSFEGGFLDTQYFGPGTRLTVL.

The rearrangement uses TRBV6-2 or TRBV6-3 and TRBJ2-1; D unclear. Germline values: CDR1 MNHEY, CDR2 SVGEGT. V was pared by 4 bases and J by 4 bases, with 14 bases between. This CDR3 comprises 15 residues. CDR3 in DNA: TGTGCCAGCAGTTTGGGGTTGGCCATGTACAATGAGCAGTTCTTC. Protein product: CASSLGLAMYNEQFF.